A single sample gave rise to the 2 T cell receptor beta chains below, sequenced in a study of T cells in Graves' hyperthyroidism and ophthalmopathy. What was amplified from RNA transcripts were TCR beta CDR3 regions. HTBI primers were employed in a first-round RT-PCR of the TCR CDR3. Each CDR3 protein gets one entry after TCRdb re-called the multiplex PCR reads with MiXCR. Among about 640,000 distinct CDR3 sequences listed, around 20% were seen once. Specimen: blood. These receptors were taken from a man under 40 with Graves' ophthalmopathy.

The chain is built from TRBV4-1 and TRBJ2-7; 11 bases map to TRBD2. Germline CDR1 is MGHRA and CDR2 is YSYEKL. The CDR3 totals 17 residues. The V segment lost 4 bases and the J segment 7 bases; nucleotides outside the gene matches: 15. CDR3 nucleotide sequence: TGCGCCAGCAGCCTAACCACCGGGACTAGCGGTACAACGGAGCAGTACTTC. It codes for CASSLTTGTSGTTEQYF.

The rearrangement joins TRBV5-4 to TRBJ1-2, with TRBD1 identical over 8 bases. V lost 4 bases, J lost 3 bases, and 5 bases stayed unmatched. This CDR3 is 14 amino acids long. The germline gives CDR1 SGHNT, CDR2 YYREEE (reference sequence). This chain's CDR3 is CASSRATGDYGYTF. The DNA for the CDR3 is TGTGCCAGCAGCCGAGCGACAGGGGACTATGGCTACACCTTC.